This TCR beta chain was documented in a study of OX40 agonist ivuxolimab in advanced cancers. Study overall: Ivuxolimab doses were 0.01, 0.1, 0.3, 1.5, 3 or 10 mg/kg every 2 weeks.

Concerning this clone itself: The antigen remains unidentified.

Cycle 7 day 1, cycle 4 day 1, and baseline were the timepoints at which blood was sampled. TCRdb's copy holds only in-frame clones and misses some; the assay was immunoSEQ multiplex PCR. The sample includes 65,000 or so clones, 70% to 90% of them seen just once. Germline-derived CDR1 and CDR2 are KGHSH and LQKENI. V shed 0 bases and J shed 7 bases, with 9 bases lying between them. This CDR3 comprises 14 residues. The study's findings and limits: Doses of 0.1 to 3.0 mg/kg were accompanied by clonal expansion of CD4+ and CD8+ blood T cells by week 6.

Sample: CD4+ or CD8+ T cells sorted from blood, taken in a trial of the OX40 agonist ivuxolimab. This receptor was taken from an adult with an advanced solid tumor such as melanoma, head and neck, liver or kidney cancer. The V call is TRBV18, the J call TRBJ1-4; D uncertain. CDR3 bases: TGTGCCAGCTCACCACCCGGGGATCGTGAAAAACTGTTTTTT. Protein sequence: CASSPPGDREKLFF.